This T cell receptor (beta chain) was identified in a study of spatial heterogeneity in lung cancer. TCRdb called the 5' RACE reads again in MiXCR, with one record for every CDR3 protein. Here the sample spans about 8,000 distinct CDR3 sequences, roughly 9.6% being singletons. Study observations and caveats: Ubiquitous and regional nonsynonymous mutations were each tracked by the matching count of ubiquitous or regional expanded TCRs. Intratumoral expanded alpha and beta TCR counts were found to track tumor mutation counts.

This clonotype was seen ten or more times. Its antigen is not identified. The CDR3 sequence is 20 residues long. Time point given: sample taken at primary tumor resection. The receptor was derived from a male donor with early-stage non-small cell lung cancer. The input for sequencing was lung tumor tissue, taken at surgery. The chain is built from TRBV21-1 and TRBJ1-5; no check of the table's D call, TRBD1, against the DNA was made. TRBV21-1 is labeled a pseudogene. In nucleotides, the CDR3 is TGTGCCAGCAGCAAAGCTGATCTCGGGACAGGGGTCCCTAGCAATCAGCCCCAGCATTTT. Translated, it gives CASSKADLGTGVPSNQPQHF.